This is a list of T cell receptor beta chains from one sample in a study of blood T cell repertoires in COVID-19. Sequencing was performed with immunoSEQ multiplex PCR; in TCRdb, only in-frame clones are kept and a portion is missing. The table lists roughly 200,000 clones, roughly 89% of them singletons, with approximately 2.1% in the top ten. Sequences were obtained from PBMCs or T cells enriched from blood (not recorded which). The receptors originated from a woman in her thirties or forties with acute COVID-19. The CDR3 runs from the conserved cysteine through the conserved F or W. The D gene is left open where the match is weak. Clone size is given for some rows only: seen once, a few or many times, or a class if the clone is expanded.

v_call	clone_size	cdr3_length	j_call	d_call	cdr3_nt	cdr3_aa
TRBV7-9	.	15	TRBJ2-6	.	TGTGCCAGCAGCCCCCTGTTCTCTGGGGCCAACGTCCTGACTTTC	CASSPLFSGANVLTF
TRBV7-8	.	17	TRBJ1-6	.	TGTGCCAGCAGCTTAGTTGGAGGGAGGGGAGGTAATTCACCCCTCCACTTT	CASSLVGGRGGNSPLHF
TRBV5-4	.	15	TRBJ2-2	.	TGTGCCAGCAGCTTGGAACTAACAAGAACCGGGGAGCTGTTTTTT	CASSLELTRTGELFF
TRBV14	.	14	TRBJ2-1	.	TGTGCCAGCAGCCAAGGCGTTAACGGGGGTTATGAGTTCTTC	CASSQGVNGGYEFF
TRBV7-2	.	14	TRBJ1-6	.	TGTGCCAGCAGCTTAGACGGGTATGATTCACCCCTCCACTTT	CASSLDGYDSPLHF
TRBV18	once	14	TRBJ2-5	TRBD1	TGTGCCAGCTCACCTCGTACAGGGGGGGAGACCCAGTACTTC	CASSPRTGGETQYF
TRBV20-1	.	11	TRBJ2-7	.	TGCAGTGTTAGGACACTCTACGAGCAGTACTTC	CSVRTLYEQYF
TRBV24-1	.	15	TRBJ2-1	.	TGTGCCACCTCCTCGGGCAGGGGTCCCTACAATGAGCAGTTCTTC	CATSSGRGPYNEQFF
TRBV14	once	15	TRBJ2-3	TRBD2	TGTGCCAGCAGCAACATAGCGGGGGGCACAGATACGCAGTATTTT	CASSNIAGGTDTQYF
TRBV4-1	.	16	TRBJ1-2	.	TGCGCCAGCAGCCCTAATCTCGGACAGTTCAACTATGGCTACACCTTC	CASSPNLGQFNYGYTF
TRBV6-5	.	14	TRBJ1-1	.	TGTGCCAGCAATCGGGGGGCCATGAACACTGAAGCTTTCTTT	CASNRGAMNTEAFF
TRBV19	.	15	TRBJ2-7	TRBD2	TGTGCCAGTAGATCACAGGCTAGCGGGCTTTACGAGCAGTACTTC	CASRSQASGLYEQYF
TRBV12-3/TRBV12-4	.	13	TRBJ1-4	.	TGTGCCAGCAGTTTAGAGGAGGGTCAAAAACTGTTTTTT	CASSLEEGQKLFF
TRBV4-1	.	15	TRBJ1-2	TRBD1	TGCGCCAGCAGCCCTACAGGGGAGTCTAACTATGGCTACACCTTC	CASSPTGESNYGYTF
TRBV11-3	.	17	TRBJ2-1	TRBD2	TGTGCCAGCAGCCAAGCCGGAACTAGCGGGGCTTACAATGAGCAGTTCTTC	CASSQAGTSGAYNEQFF
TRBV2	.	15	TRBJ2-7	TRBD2	TGTGCCAGCAGTGGGAAAGCGGGAGGCCCCTACGAGCAGTACTTC	CASSGKAGGPYEQYF
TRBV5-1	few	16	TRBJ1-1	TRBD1	TGCGCCAGCAGCTTGGACGGAGGGGGCATGAGCACTGAAGCTTTCTTT	CASSLDGGGMSTEAFF
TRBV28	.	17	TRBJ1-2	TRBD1	TGTGCCAGCAGCCCTGCCGGGACAGGGTACTCTTACTATGGCTACACCTTC	CASSPAGTGYSYYGYTF
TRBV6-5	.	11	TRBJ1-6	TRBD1	TGTGCCAGCAGTTACGGACAGGGCCTCCACTTT	CASSYGQGLHF
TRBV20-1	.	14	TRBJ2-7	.	TGCAGTGCTAGTTTGTGGGAGGACTCCTACGAGCAGTACTTC	CSASLWEDSYEQYF
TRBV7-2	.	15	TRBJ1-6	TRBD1	TGTGCCAGCAGCACCAGACAGGGAAGAAAATCACCCCTCCACTTT	CASSTRQGRKSPLHF
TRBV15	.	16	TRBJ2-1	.	TGTGCCACCAGCAGAGAAGCTGGGAGCCTATACAATGAGCAGTTCTTC	CATSREAGSLYNEQFF
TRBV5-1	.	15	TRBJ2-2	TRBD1	TGCGCCAGCAGCTCGTGGACAGGTACCACCGGGGAGCTGTTTTTT	CASSSWTGTTGELFF
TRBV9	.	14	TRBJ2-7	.	TGTGCCAGCAGCGTAGGGGCAGTCTCCTACGAGCAGTACTTC	CASSVGAVSYEQYF
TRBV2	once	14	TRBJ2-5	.	TGTGCCAGCAGTGAAGCGTCTGGTAGCGAGACCCAGTACTTC	CASSEASGSETQYF
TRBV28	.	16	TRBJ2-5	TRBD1	TGTGCCAGCAGTTGGGGACAGAGGGGCCCTGGGGAGACCCAGTACTTC	CASSWGQRGPGETQYF
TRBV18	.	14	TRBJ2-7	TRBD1	TGTGCCAGCTCACCCGTCAGGGGGCGCGGCGAGCAGTACTTC	CASSPVRGRGEQYF
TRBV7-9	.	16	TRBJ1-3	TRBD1	TGTGCCAACGAATTAATGACGGGACAGGGTAGTGACACCATATATTTT	CANELMTGQGSDTIYF
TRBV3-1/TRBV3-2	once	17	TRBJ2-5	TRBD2	TGTGCCAGCAGCCCTACCCCCGGGACTAGGGGAGCGGAGACCCAGTACTTC	CASSPTPGTRGAETQYF
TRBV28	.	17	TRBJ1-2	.	TGTGCCAGCAGTCTCTCCGGGGAGGGCAGTGCAGTGAGGGGCTACACCTTC	CASSLSGEGSAVRGYTF
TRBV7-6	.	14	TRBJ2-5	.	TGTGCCAGCAGCGCGGGACAGTTACAAGAGACCCAGTACTTC	CASSAGQLQETQYF
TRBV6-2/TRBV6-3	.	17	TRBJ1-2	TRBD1	TGTGCCAGCAGCGAGCTAACAGGGGGCGCCTTTGGCTATGGCTACACCTTC	CASSELTGGAFGYGYTF
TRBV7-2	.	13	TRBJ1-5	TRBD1	TGTGCCAGCAGCCCCGACAGGGAACAGCCCCAGCATTTT	CASSPDREQPQHF
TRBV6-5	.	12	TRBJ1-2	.	TGTGCCACCTCTAAGGGAGGCTATGGCTACACCTTC	CATSKGGYGYTF
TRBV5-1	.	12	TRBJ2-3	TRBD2	TGCGCCAGCAGCGCGGGAGTTGATACGCAGTATTTT	CASSAGVDTQYF
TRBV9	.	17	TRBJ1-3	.	TGTGCCAGCAGCTCGCATGACAGAAGCCTCTCTGGAAACACCATATATTTT	CASSSHDRSLSGNTIYF
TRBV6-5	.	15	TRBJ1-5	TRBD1	TGTGCCAGCAGTCGGGACAGGTCTAGCAATCAGCCCCAGCATTTT	CASSRDRSSNQPQHF
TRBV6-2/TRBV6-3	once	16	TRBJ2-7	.	TGTGCCAGCAGCCGCCCCGAGTCCTACCCGAGCGACGAGCAGTACTTC	CASSRPESYPSDEQYF
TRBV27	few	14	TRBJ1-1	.	TGTGCCAGCAGTTTCTCCAGGGGGAACACTGAAGCTTTCTTT	CASSFSRGNTEAFF
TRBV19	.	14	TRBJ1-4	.	TGTGCCAGTTCCCTCCCCGGGTTTGGCGAAAAACTGTTTTTT	CASSLPGFGEKLFF
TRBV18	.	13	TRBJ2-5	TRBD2	TGTGCCAGCTCGCGGACTAGCCAAGAGACCCAGTACTTC	CASSRTSQETQYF
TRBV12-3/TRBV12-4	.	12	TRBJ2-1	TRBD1	TGTGCCAGCAGTATACAGGGGTTTGAGCAGTTCTTC	CASSIQGFEQFF
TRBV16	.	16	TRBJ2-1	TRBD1	TGTGCCAGCAGCCAATCAGGGGGCAGCTCCTACAATGAGCAGTTCTTC	CASSQSGGSSYNEQFF
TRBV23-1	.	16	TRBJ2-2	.	TGCGCCAGCAGTCAAAACCGGGGATCGGACGCCGGGGAGCTGTTTTTT	CASSQNRGSDAGELFF
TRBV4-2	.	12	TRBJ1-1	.	TGTGCCAGCAGCAAAGAGGGAGGGCCGGCTTTCTTT	CASSKEGGPAFF
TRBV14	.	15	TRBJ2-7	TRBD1	TGTGCCAGCAGCGCGGGGACAGGGGTTTCATACGAGCAGTACTTC	CASSAGTGVSYEQYF
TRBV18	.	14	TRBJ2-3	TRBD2	TGTGCCAGCTCCCCGGGACTAGCAGGAGATACGCAGTATTTT	CASSPGLAGDTQYF
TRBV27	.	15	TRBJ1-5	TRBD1	TGTGCCAGCAGGCGCTCCGGGACAGGGGATCAGCCCCAGCATTTT	CASRRSGTGDQPQHF
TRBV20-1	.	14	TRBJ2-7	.	TGCAGTGCTAGTTGGCAGGCGCCTCCCTACGAGCAGTACTTC	CSASWQAPPYEQYF
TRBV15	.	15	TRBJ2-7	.	TGTGCCACCAGCAGAGAATTGGGCAGGACCTACGAGCAGTACTTC	CATSRELGRTYEQYF
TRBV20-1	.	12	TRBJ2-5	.	TGCAGTGCTAGTTGGGGGGAAGAGACCCAGTACTTC	CSASWGEETQYF